The 20 T cell receptor beta chains given below trace back to one sample, sequenced in a study of a mutant IDH1 vaccine in newly diagnosed glioma. Method: immunoSEQ multiplex PCR; TCRdb's copy keeps in-frame clones and lacks some. The data show around 78,000 clones, with more than 85% seen just once and roughly 0.56% held by the top ten. Time point meaning: week 5, during vaccination. What each vaccine dose contained was 300 ug of mutant IDH1 20-mer peptide, accompanied by topical imiquimod. No antigen has been assigned to these receptors. Here the sequenced sample was PBMCs, taken from a glioma patient whose treatment included an IDH1 peptide vaccine. Source of these receptors: a woman aged 50 to 60 with glioma.

The chain is built from TRBV4-1 and TRBJ2-1; D gene ambiguous. V was cut by 0 bases and J by 0 bases, with 9 bases left in between. Germline V gene sequence: CDR1 MGHRA, CDR2 YSYEKL. This CDR3 has 16 amino acids. The CDR3 is CASSQDEGSSYNEQFF. The DNA of the CDR3 is TGCGCCAGCAGCCAAGATGAAGGAAGCTCCTACAATGAGCAGTTCTTC.

The chain has TRBV7-6 and TRBJ1-1, with a weak D call TRBD1 (5 bases). This CDR3 contains 17 residues. V was pared by 0 bases and J by 0 bases, with 14 bases between. Germline assignment: CDR1 SGHVS and CDR2 FNYEAQ. CDR3 bases: TGTGCCAGCAGCTTAGCGGCAGGGAACCACATGAACACTGAAGCTTTCTTT. It encodes CASSLAAGNHMNTEAFF.

The chain carries TRBV6-6 and TRBJ1-1; tentatively, D is TRBD1 (5 bases). This CDR3 comprises 14 residues. V was shortened by 6 bases and J by 2 bases, with 13 bases between the two germline ends. Germline values: CDR1 MNHNY, CDR2 SVGAGI (reference sequence). In DNA, the CDR3 is TGTGCCAGCAGACCAACCGGGGGAAACACTGAAGCTTTCTTT. It specifies CASRPTGGNTEAFF.

As DNA, the CDR3 is TGTGCCAGCAGCCACGGACAGCACCAAGAGACCCAGTACTTC. This codes for CASSHGQHQETQYF. The V gene is TRBV6-6, the J gene TRBJ2-5; D may be TRBD1 (6 bases). The CDR3 covers 14 residues. Germline CDR1 MNHNY, CDR2 SVGAGI (reference sequence). V lost 6 bases and J 0 bases, leaving 11 bases between the germline ends.

V gene TRBV6-5 combines with J gene TRBJ2-2; D unresolved. Germline CDR1 is MNHEY and CDR2 is SVGAGI. The CDR3 runs 16 residues. The germline V and J ends were trimmed by 2 bases and 0 bases, with 10 bases remaining between them. Here the CDR3 reads CASSYRTGTNTGELFF. In DNA, the CDR3 is TGTGCCAGCAGTTACAGGACCGGAACGAACACCGGGGAGCTGTTTTTT.

The V and J genes are TRBV27 and TRBJ2-1; 12 nucleotides line up with TRBD2. The CDR3 totals 16 residues. J was trimmed by 6 bases and V by 8 bases; bases with no gene match: 11. CDR1 and CDR2 from the germline V gene are MNHEY and SMNVEV (reference sequence). The CDR3 loop reads CASRAGLAGGPNEQFF. DNA for the CDR3: TGTGCCAGCCGCGCCGGGCTAGCGGGAGGGCCCAATGAGCAGTTCTTC.

J is TRBJ2-2 and V is TRBV30; 12 bases agree with TRBD1. The CDR3 is made up of 14 amino acids. The V gene end was trimmed by 5 bases and the J gene end by 2 bases; junction bases not matched to a gene: 0. Germline values: CDR1 GTSNPN, CDR2 SVGIG (reference sequence). DNA for the CDR3: TGTGCCTGGGGGACAGGGGGCAACACCGGGGAGCTGTTTTTT. It specifies CAWGTGGNTGELFF. Complete variable domain (other parts from reference TRBV30 and TRBJ2-2): SQTIHQWPATLVQPVGSPLSLECTVEGTSNPNLYWYRQAAGRGLQLLFYSVGIGQISSEVPQNLSASRPQDRQFILSSKKLLLSDSGFYLCAWGTGGNTGELFFGEGSRLTVL.

V gene TRBV19 combines with J gene TRBJ1-1; D might be TRBD1 (5 bases). This CDR3 has 16 residues. Per the germline V gene, CDR1 is LNHDA and CDR2 is SQIVND (reference sequence). V gave up 0 bases and J gave up 1 base, with 12 bases separating them. The CDR3 loop reads CASSIDRGYTNTEAFF. CDR3 DNA: TGTGCCAGTAGTATAGATAGGGGTTATACGAACACTGAAGCTTTCTTT.

The V gene is TRBV5-1, the J gene TRBJ2-2; D may be TRBD1 or TRBD2 (5 bases each). V was pared by 0 bases and J by 1 base, with 10 bases between. The CDR3 is 16 residues long. CDR1 is SGHRS, CDR2 YFSETQ, per germline. The CDR3 sequence: CASSLAGTGNTGELFF. As DNA, the CDR3 is TGCGCCAGCAGCTTGGCCGGGACGGGGAACACCGGGGAGCTGTTTTTT.

The chain employs TRBV2 and TRBJ2-3; 9 bases line up with TRBD2. V dropped 5 bases and J dropped 3; count of bases not matched to a gene: 3. Germline lookup yields CDR1 SNHLY and CDR2 FYNNEI. CDR3 length equals 14 residues. CDR3: CASSQGLATDTQYF. In nucleotides, the CDR3 is TGTGCCAGCAGTCAAGGACTAGCGACAGATACGCAGTATTTT. The full variable domain, its missing parts supplied by reference TRBV2 and TRBJ2-3, is EPEVTQTPSHQVTQMGQEVILRCVPISNHLYFYWYRQILGQKVEFLVSFYNNEISEKSEIFDDQFSVERPDGSNFTLKIRSTKLEDSAMYFCASSQGLATDTQYFGPGTRLTVL.

This chain connects TRBV28 to TRBJ2-7; 8 bases map to TRBD1. Germline CDR1 is MDHEN and CDR2 is SYDVKM. This CDR3 is built from 15 residues. Trimming cost V 6 bases and J 4 bases; bases outside gene matches: 11. CDR3 sequence: CASSLSGGAFYEQYF. The CDR3 DNA reads as TGTGCCAGCAGCCTTTCAGGGGGCGCGTTTTACGAGCAGTACTTC.

The count of this clone is one. This chain connects TRBV11-2 to TRBJ2-3; 7 bases are a match to TRBD1. V was clipped by 1 base and J by 4 bases; unmatched bases: 8. This CDR3 has 16 residues. Germline V gene data show CDR1 as SGHAT and CDR2 as FQNNGV. Here the CDR3 reads CASSLGAGGNSDTQYF. CDR3 nucleotide sequence: TGTGCCAGCAGCTTAGGGGCAGGGGGAAACTCAGATACGCAGTATTTT.

This sequence joins TRBV9 and TRBJ1-2; 11 nucleotides agree with TRBD1. CDR3 length equals 15 residues. V shed 0 bases, J shed 8 bases, and the junction held 6 bases outside the gene matches. Germline V gene data show CDR1 as SGDLS and CDR2 as YYNGEE. The CDR3 reads CASSVGTGGSGGYTF. The CDR3, as DNA: TGTGCCAGCAGCGTAGGGACAGGGGGCTCGGGCGGCTACACCTTC.

This clone was seen a single time. The CDR3 sequence: CSTHEPRSYNEQFF. The CDR3 DNA sequence: TGCAGCACGCACGAACCCCGCTCCTACAATGAGCAGTTCTTC. V is TRBV29-1 and J is TRBJ2-1; D ambiguous. V was cut by 8 bases and J by 0 bases, with 14 bases left in between. The CDR3 length is 14 residues. Per the germline V gene, CDR1 is SQVTM and CDR2 is ANQGSEA.

V and J are TRBV4-2 and TRBJ2-2, with TRBD2 matching over 7 bases. Germline V gene lookup returns CDR1 LGHNA and CDR2 YNFKEQ. V lost 4 bases to trimming and J lost 2 bases; unmatched junction nucleotides: 13. The CDR3 contains 18 residues. In DNA, the CDR3 is TGTGCCAGCAGCCCAGGCCTAATTAGCGGGTTAAACACCGGGGAGCTGTTTTTT. Translation gives CASSPGLISGLNTGELFF.

CDR3 nucleotide sequence: TGTGCCAGCAGCCGTACTAGCGGGAGTATGCAAGAGACCCAGTACTTC. Its protein is CASSRTSGSMQETQYF. The chain employs TRBV7-2 and TRBJ2-5; 11 bases map to TRBD2. Germline-derived CDR1 and CDR2 are SGHTA and FQGNSA. The CDR3 extends over 16 amino acids. V was pared by 5 bases and J by 2 bases, with 7 bases of the junction left unmatched. The full variable domain, completed using reference TRBV7-2 and TRBJ2-5, is GAGVSQSPSNKVTEKGKDVELRCDPISGHTALYWYRQSLGQGLEFLIYFQGNSAPDKSGLPSDRFSAERTGGSVSTLTIQRTQQEDSAVYLCASSRTSGSMQETQYFGPGTRLLVL.

This clone was seen once. The rearrangement joins TRBV6-5 to TRBJ2-1; perhaps TRBD2 as D (6 bases). CDR1 is MNHEY, CDR2 SVGAGI, per germline. V was shortened by 2 bases and J by 0 bases, with 8 bases between the two germline ends. The CDR3 spans 15 residues. The CDR3 protein is CASSYQRASYNEQFF. The CDR3 DNA sequence: TGTGCCAGCAGTTACCAGCGGGCCTCCTACAATGAGCAGTTCTTC.

This chain links TRBV28 with TRBJ2-1; the match to TRBD2 covers 8 bases. The CDR3 runs 15 residues. In germline, CDR1 is MDHEN, CDR2 SYDVKM. The V gene end was trimmed by 6 bases and the J gene end by 8 bases; junction bases not matched to a gene: 12. The CDR3 sequence: CASRTGSGSWYEQFF. The CDR3 DNA is TGTGCCAGCAGAACGGGGAGCGGGAGTTGGTATGAGCAGTTCTTC.

The chain links TRBV6-1 to TRBJ2-1; D ambiguous. Germline loops: CDR1 MNHNS, CDR2 SASEGT. The V and J ends lost 4 bases and 3 bases respectively, with 10 bases between them. This CDR3 is built from 14 residues. CDR3 protein: CASSGDIYYNEQFF. CDR3 coding DNA: TGTGCCAGCAGTGGGGATATTTACTACAATGAGCAGTTCTTC.

The CDR3 spells CASSILGGWTEAFF. Here the CDR3 DNA reads TGTGCCAGTAGTATCCTCGGGGGGTGGACTGAAGCTTTCTTT. The chain is built from TRBV19 and TRBJ1-1; possibly TRBD1 for D (5 bases). This CDR3 contains 14 residues. V was cut by 3 bases and J by 5 bases, with 13 bases left in between. CDR1 and CDR2 (germline): LNHDA, SQIVND (reference sequence).